Following are 13 T cell receptor beta chains from one sample sequenced in a study of STAT3 mutations in large granular lymphocyte leukemia. Generated by immunoSEQ multiplex PCR, the TCRdb table keeps only in-frame clones and is missing some. The top ten clones hold around 0.44% of a sample with approximately 45,000 clones, approximately 78% of them seen once. These receptors have no identified antigens. Whole-study findings and limits: In T-cell large granular lymphocyte leukemia, about half of patients showed multiple immunodominant subclonotypes.

Material: PBMCs. The origin of the receptors is a human donor with T large granular lymphocyte leukemia. Some clones in this sample may be carry-over from other donors' samples.

The chain carries TRBV28 and TRBJ1-5, with TRBD1 matching 9 bases. Trimming cost V 5 bases and J 0 bases; bases outside gene matches: 8. The CDR3 is 17 amino acids. Germline CDR1 reads MDHEN; CDR2 reads SYDVKM. Here the CDR3 DNA reads TGTGCCAGCAGTGACCCCGGGACAGGGACTAGCAATCAGCCCCAGCATTTT. Its translation: CASSDPGTGTSNQPQHF.

V gene TRBV10-2 combines with J gene TRBJ2-7, with no clear D. The CDR3 spans 12 residues. The V and J ends lost 5 bases and 3 bases respectively, with 8 bases between them. Germline CDR1 is WSHSY and CDR2 is SAAADI. In nucleotides, the CDR3 is TGCGCCAGCAGTATAGCCTTCTACGAGCAGTACTTC. This translates into CASSIAFYEQYF.

This chain uses TRBV7-2 with TRBJ2-7; a weak D match, TRBD2 (6 bases). Germline V lookup: CDR1 SGHTA, CDR2 FQGNSA. CDR3 length: 13 residues. Trimming took off 5 bases at V and 5 bases at J, with 13 bases between the two ends. The CDR3 is CASSALRGNEQYF. CDR3 coding DNA: TGTGCCAGCAGCGCTCTTCGGGGGAACGAGCAGTACTTC.

The rearrangement joins TRBV30 to TRBJ1-2; 8 bases match TRBD1. V shed 7 bases and J 7 bases; nucleotides not matched to a gene: 11. The CDR3 extends over 13 amino acids. Germline-derived CDR1 and CDR2 are GTSNPN and SVGIG (reference sequence). The CDR3 nucleotides are TGTGCCTCACATACCCCGACAGGGGCTGGCTACACCTTC. This encodes CASHTPTGAGYTF.

This chain uses TRBV6-1 with TRBJ1-4; D unclear. CDR1 is MNHNS and CDR2 is SASEGT in the germline V gene. This CDR3 has 15 amino acids. V lost 4 bases and J 0 bases, leaving 9 bases between the germline ends. CDR3 nucleotide sequence: TGTGCCAGCAGTGTTAACGGAGCAACTAATGAAAAACTGTTTTTT. It specifies CASSVNGATNEKLFF.

The table lists this clone with a count of one. The rearrangement uses TRBV7-9 and TRBJ1-5; D remains ambiguous. V lost 2 bases to trimming and J lost 9 bases, with 14 bases between them. The CDR3 has 14 amino acids. Per the germline V gene, CDR1 is SEHNR and CDR2 is FQNEAQ (reference sequence). CDR3 protein: CASSLRTEGGPQHF. In DNA, the CDR3 is TGTGCCAGCAGCTTACGAACCGAGGGAGGGCCCCAGCATTTT.

J is TRBJ1-2 and V is TRBV4-2; unclear D gene. Germline V gene data show CDR1 as LGHNA and CDR2 as YNFKEQ. The CDR3 sequence is 14 residues long. V was cut by 1 base and J by 3 bases, with 9 bases left in between. The CDR3 protein is CASSQGEGDYGYTF. CDR3 sequence (DNA): TGTGCCAGCAGCCAAGGGGAGGGCGACTATGGCTACACCTTC.

This clone has only a few counts. The J gene is TRBJ1-1, the V gene TRBV29-1; no firm D call. Trimming removed 6 bases at V and 4 bases at J, with 6 bases between. The CDR3 runs to 10 residues. The V gene's germline CDR1 is SQVTM and CDR2 ANQGSEA. The CDR3 sequence: CSVWVTEAFF. DNA of the CDR3: TGCAGCGTATGGGTCACTGAAGCTTTCTTT.

The chain links TRBV6-6 to TRBJ2-2, with no clear D. The V gene's germline CDR1 is MNHNY and CDR2 SVGAGI (reference sequence). V was trimmed by 5 bases and J by 3 bases, leaving 1 base between them. CDR3 length: 11 residues. The DNA for the CDR3 is TGTGCCAGCAGTGACACCGGGGAGCTGTTTTTT. Translation gives CASSDTGELFF.

The genes are TRBV5-4 and TRBJ2-5, with unresolved D. Germline V lookup: CDR1 SGHNT, CDR2 YYREEE (reference sequence). The CDR3 length is 12 residues. The V end was cut by 4 bases, the J end by 4 bases, with 8 bases between. In DNA, the CDR3 is TGTGCCAGCAGCGTTAATCGAGAGACCCAGTACTTC. This codes for CASSVNRETQYF.

The chain joins TRBV9 to TRBJ1-6; D ambiguous. This CDR3 is built from 13 residues. Germline assignment: CDR1 SGDLS and CDR2 YYNGEE. The V gene lost 3 bases and the J gene lost 11 bases, with 12 bases spanning the gap. The CDR3 DNA reads TGTGCCAGCAGCGAACGGACTGAACCACCCCTCCACTTT. This sequence encodes CASSERTEPPLHF. The whole variable domain, filled in from reference TRBV9 and TRBJ1-6, reads DSGVTQTPKHLITATGQRVTLRCSPRSGDLSVYWYQQSLDQGLQFLIQYYNGEERAKGNILERFSAQQFPDLHSELNLSSLELGDSALYFCASSERTEPPLHFGNGTRLTVT.

This chain uses TRBV7-2 with TRBJ2-5, with TRBD2 matching over 13 bases. This CDR3 contains 17 residues. CDR1 is SGHTA and CDR2 is FQGNSA in the germline V gene. J gave up 5 bases and V 3 bases, and 9 bases lay outside the gene matches. CDR3 sequence: CASSFPTSGGASETQYF. Written as DNA, the CDR3 is TGTGCCAGCAGCTTCCCTACTAGCGGGGGGGCGTCGGAGACCCAGTACTTC.

The chain recombines TRBV7-9 with TRBJ2-1; D not resolved. This CDR3 is built from 13 residues. The germline V and J ends were trimmed by 5 bases and 8 bases, with 13 bases remaining between them. The germline V gene has CDR1 SEHNR and CDR2 FQNEAQ (reference sequence). CDR3 sequence: CASSHPFNDEQFF. In DNA, the CDR3 is TGTGCCAGCAGCCACCCATTCAACGATGAGCAGTTCTTC.